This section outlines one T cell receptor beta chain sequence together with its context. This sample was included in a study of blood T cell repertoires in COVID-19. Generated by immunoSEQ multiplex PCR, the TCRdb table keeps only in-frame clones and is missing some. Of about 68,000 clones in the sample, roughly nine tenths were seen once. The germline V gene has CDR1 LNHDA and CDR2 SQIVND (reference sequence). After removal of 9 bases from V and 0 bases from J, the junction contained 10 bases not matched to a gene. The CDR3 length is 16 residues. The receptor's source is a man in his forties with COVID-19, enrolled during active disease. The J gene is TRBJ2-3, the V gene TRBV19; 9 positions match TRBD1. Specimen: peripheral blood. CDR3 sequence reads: CARTGGAEPSTDTQYF. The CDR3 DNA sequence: TGTGCCAGGACAGGGGGAGCTGAACCTAGCACAGATACGCAGTATTTT.